This TCR beta chain originates from a study of T cell responses to AZD1222 COVID-19 vaccine. Overall study findings and caveats: Just 6 or 7 AZD1222 recipients were seropositive at baseline.

The CDR3 sequence is 14 residues long. CDR1 and CDR2 from the germline V gene are SQVTM and ANQGSEA. Trimming pared 4 bases from V and 4 bases from J, leaving 16 bases between. Repertoires were generated with immunoSEQ multiplex PCR, while TCRdb's copy carries only in-frame clones and drops some. The data show some 40,000 clones, around three quarters seen once. The sample holds one count of this clone. What it binds is not known. The sequence was obtained from an adult in good health. The gene calls are TRBV29-1 and TRBJ1-2, with D perhaps matching TRBD1 (5 bases). Specimen: peripheral blood, collected on day 0 of AZD1222 vaccination. The CDR3 sequence is CSVVPTGTAYGYTF. DNA for the CDR3: TGCAGCGTTGTGCCTACCGGGACGGCCTATGGCTACACCTTC.